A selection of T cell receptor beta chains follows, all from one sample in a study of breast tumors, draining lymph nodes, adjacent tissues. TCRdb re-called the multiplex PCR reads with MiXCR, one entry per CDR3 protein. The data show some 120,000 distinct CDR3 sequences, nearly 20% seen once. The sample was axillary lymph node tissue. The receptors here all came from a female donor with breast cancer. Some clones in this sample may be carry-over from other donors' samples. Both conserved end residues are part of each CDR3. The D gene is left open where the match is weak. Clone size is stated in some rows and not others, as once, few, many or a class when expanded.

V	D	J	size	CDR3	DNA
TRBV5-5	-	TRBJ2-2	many	CASSATPRTGELFF	TGTGCCAGCAGCGCGACACCTCGCACCGGGGAGCTGTTTTTT
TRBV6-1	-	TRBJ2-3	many	CASRTGDTDTQYF	TGTGCCAGCAGAACGGGGGACACAGATACGCAGTATTTT
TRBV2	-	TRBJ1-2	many	CASRSGVRGGYTF	TGTGCCAGCCGGTCCGGGGTTCGAGGAGGCTACACCTTC
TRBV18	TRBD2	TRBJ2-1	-	CASSPAGVTYNEQFF	TGTGCCAGCTCACCCGCGGGGGTCACCTACAATGAGCAGTTCTTC
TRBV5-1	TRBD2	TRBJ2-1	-	CASSSRGGRGNSGSPYNEQFF	TGCGCCAGCAGTTCGAGGGGGGGCAGGGGGAATAGCGGGAGCCCCTACAATGAGCAGTTCTTC
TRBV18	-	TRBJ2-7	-	CASSPVSGITTYEQYF	TGTGCCAGCTCACCAGTCTCCGGGATAACAACTTACGAGCAGTACTTC
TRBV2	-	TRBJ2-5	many	CASTWGSQETQYF	TGTGCCAGCACTTGGGGGTCTCAAGAGACCCAGTACTTC
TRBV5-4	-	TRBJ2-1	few	CASSAPLGSSYNEQFF	TGTGCCAGCAGCGCCCCTCTTGGCAGCTCCTACAATGAGCAGTTCTTC
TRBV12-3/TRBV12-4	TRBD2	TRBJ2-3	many	CASSWRAGGTDTQYF	TGTGCCAGCAGTTGGCGGGCGGGAGGCACAGATACGCAGTATTTT
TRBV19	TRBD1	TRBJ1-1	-	CASRITDRAGTEAFF	TGTGCCAGTAGAATCACAGACAGGGCGGGTACTGAAGCTTTCTTT
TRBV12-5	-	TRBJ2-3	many	CASAPGRDTQYF	TGTGCTAGTGCCCCGGGTAGGGATACGCAGTATTTT
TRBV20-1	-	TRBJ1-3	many	CSARGLGSSGNTIYF	TGCAGTGCTAGGGGTTTAGGGAGCTCTGGAAACACCATATATTTT
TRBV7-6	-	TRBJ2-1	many	CASSSRVVGYNEQFF	TGTGCCAGCAGCTCACGGGTCGTAGGCTACAATGAGCAGTTCTTC
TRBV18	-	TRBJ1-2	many	CASSPRNYGYTF	TGTGCCAGCTCACCACGCAACTATGGCTACACCTTC
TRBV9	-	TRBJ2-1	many	CASTRGGTSSYNEQFF	TGTGCCAGCACCCGAGGGGGGACGAGCTCCTACAATGAGCAGTTCTTC
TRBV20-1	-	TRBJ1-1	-	CSARDGVTGFTEAFF	TGCAGTGCTAGAGATGGGGTTACAGGGTTCACTGAAGCTTTCTTT
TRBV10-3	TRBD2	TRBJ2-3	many	CAISESTMPSGHTDTQYF	TGTGCCATCAGTGAGTCGACAATGCCTAGCGGACACACAGATACGCAGTATTTT
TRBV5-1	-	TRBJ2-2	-	CASSPTSGPLTGVLFF	TGCGCCAGCAGCCCCACTTCGGGGCCCCTCACCGGGGTGCTGTTTTTT
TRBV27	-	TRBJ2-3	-	CASRRGSDTQYF	TGTGCCAGCAGGAGGGGGTCAGATACGCAGTATTTT
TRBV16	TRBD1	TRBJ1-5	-	CASSQGTAVSNQPQHF	TGTGCCAGCAGCCAAGGGACAGCCGTAAGCAATCAGCCCCAGCATTTT
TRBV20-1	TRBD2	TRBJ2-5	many	CSAPGLAGVKTQYF	TGCAGTGCTCCGGGACTAGCGGGAGTTAAGACCCAGTACTTC
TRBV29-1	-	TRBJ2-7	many	CSVSDSSYEQYF	TGCAGCGTCTCTGACAGCTCCTACGAGCAGTACTTC
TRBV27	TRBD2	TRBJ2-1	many	CASSFFLGGAYNEQFF	TGTGCCAGCAGTTTCTTCCTCGGGGGGGCATACAATGAGCAGTTCTTC
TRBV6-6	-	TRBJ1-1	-	CASSYSGSTEAFF	TGTGCCAGCAGTTACTCAGGGTCCACTGAAGCTTTCTTT
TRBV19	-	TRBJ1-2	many	CASSIERDGYTF	TGTGCCAGTAGTATCGAACGGGATGGCTACACCTTC
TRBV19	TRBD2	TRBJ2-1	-	CASSIQGGYYYNEQFF	TGTGCCAGTAGTATCCAGGGAGGGTACTACTACAATGAGCAGTTCTTC
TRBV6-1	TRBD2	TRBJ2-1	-	CASSESMGLLPYNEQFF	TGTGCCAGCAGTGAATCGATGGGACTACTGCCTTACAATGAGCAGTTCTTC
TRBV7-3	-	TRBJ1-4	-	CASSLTRPDEELFF	TGTGCCAGCAGCTTAACGCGGCCAGATGAAGAACTGTTCTTT
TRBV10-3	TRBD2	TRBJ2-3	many	CAISEGLVSSGPQDTQYF	TGTGCCATCAGTGAAGGGTTGGTGTCTAGCGGGCCTCAGGATACGCAGTATTTT
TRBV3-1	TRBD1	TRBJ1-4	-	CASSHAGGEKLFF	TGTGCCAGCAGCCATGCAGGGGGGGAAAAACTGTTTTTT
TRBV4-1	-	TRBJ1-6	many	CTSSQQYGGRSNSPLHF	TGCACCAGCAGCCAACAATATGGCGGACGGTCGAATTCACCCCTCCACTTT
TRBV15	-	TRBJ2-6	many	CATSRRPGIGANVLTF	TGTGCCACCAGCAGACGACCTGGAATTGGGGCCAACGTCCTGACTTTC
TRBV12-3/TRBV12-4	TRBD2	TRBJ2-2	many	CASSFTSGSRELFF	TGTGCCAGCAGTTTCACCAGCGGGAGTCGGGAGCTGTTTTTT
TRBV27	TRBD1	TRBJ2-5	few	CASSLKGRGQETQYF	TGTGCCAGCAGTTTAAAGGGCAGGGGGCAAGAGACCCAGTACTTC
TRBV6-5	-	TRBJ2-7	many	CASSYLRGPNSYEQYF	TGTGCCAGCAGTTACTTGCGGGGGCCGAACTCCTACGAGCAGTACTTC
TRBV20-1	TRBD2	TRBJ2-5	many	CSARVAGGGETQYF	TGCAGTGCTAGAGTGGCGGGAGGGGGGGAGACCCAGTACTTC
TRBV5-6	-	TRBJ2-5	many	CASSSRGIGETQYF	TGTGCCAGCAGCTCTAGGGGGATAGGAGAGACCCAGTACTTC
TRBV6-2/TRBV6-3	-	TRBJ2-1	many	CASSYGQEGYNEQFF	TGTGCCAGCAGTTACGGCCAGGAGGGCTACAATGAGCAGTTCTTC
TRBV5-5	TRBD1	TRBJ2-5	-	CASSVWDWTGGWKETQYF	TGTGCCAGCAGCGTGTGGGATTGGACAGGGGGGTGGAAAGAGACCCAGTACTTC
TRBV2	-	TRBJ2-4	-	CANSDFPKNIQYF	TGTGCCAATTCCGACTTTCCCAAAAACATTCAGTACTTC
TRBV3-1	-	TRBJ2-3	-	CANSQESATDTQYF	TGTGCCAACAGCCAAGAGTCAGCGACAGATACGCAGTATTTT
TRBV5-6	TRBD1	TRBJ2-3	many	CASSADRGGTDTQYF	TGTGCCAGCAGCGCGGACAGGGGCGGCACAGATACGCAGTATTTT
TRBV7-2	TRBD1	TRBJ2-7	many	CASSSPGQTYEQYF	TGTGCCAGCAGCTCACCGGGACAGACCTACGAGCAGTACTTC
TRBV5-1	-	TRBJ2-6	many	CASSLGLISGANVLTF	TGCGCCAGCAGCTTGGGACTCATCTCTGGGGCCAACGTCCTGACTTTC
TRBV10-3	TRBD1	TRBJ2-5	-	CAISEYGTGVETQYF	TGTGCCATCAGTGAGTATGGGACAGGCGTAGAGACCCAGTACTTC